The 25 T cell receptor beta chains reported below all come from one sample, sequenced in a study of blood T cell repertoires in COVID-19. Libraries were prepared by immunoSEQ multiplex PCR; TCRdb keeps only in-frame clonotypes and omits some of them. The sample carries approximately 82,000 clones, over 80% recorded once. The sample comprised peripheral blood. Source of these receptors: an older woman with active COVID-19.

The genes are TRBV7-2 and TRBJ2-2; 9 bases are a match to TRBD1. Per the germline V gene, CDR1 is SGHTA and CDR2 is FQGNSA. The CDR3 is 15 amino acids. V lost 3 bases and J lost 5; bases outside the gene matches: 4. The CDR3 reads CASSLGQGPTGELFF. CDR3 bases: TGTGCCAGCAGCTTGGGACAGGGCCCGACCGGGGAGCTGTTTTTT.

This chain joins TRBV28 and TRBJ2-7, with D tentatively TRBD1 (5 bases). CDR3 size: 15 residues. Trimming shortened V by 6 bases and J by 3 bases, and 18 bases separated the two germline ends. The germline V gene encodes CDR1 MDHEN and CDR2 SYDVKM. CDR3 residues: CASSPGSGAHYEQYF. The CDR3 nucleotides are TGTGCCAGCAGCCCAGGAAGTGGGGCCCACTACGAGCAGTACTTC.

This sequence joins TRBV6-5 and TRBJ2-4; D perhaps matches TRBD1 (5 bases). Germline V gene sequence: CDR1 MNHEY, CDR2 SVGAGI. With 7 bases removed from V and 0 bases from J, the gap between germline ends came to 10 bases. This CDR3 comprises 14 residues. DNA for the CDR3: TGTGCCAGCAAATTACAGGTAGCCAAAAACATTCAGTACTTC. Protein product: CASKLQVAKNIQYF.

The chain links TRBV10-3 to TRBJ2-7; 11 bases map to TRBD1. The CDR3 has 14 amino acids. Germline CDR1 ENHRY, CDR2 SYGVKD. Unmatched junction bases numbered 7, after V lost 6 bases and J lost 6 bases. For the CDR3, the DNA is TGTGCCATCAGCCGGGGACAGGGGGTGGTCGAGCAGTACTTC. Amino acids: CAISRGQGVVEQYF.

This chain connects TRBV11-2 to TRBJ1-2, with no clear D. The CDR3 sequence is 15 residues long. CDR1 and CDR2 from the germline V gene are SGHAT and FQNNGV. The germline V and J ends were trimmed by 1 base and 2 bases, with 11 bases remaining between them. In DNA form, the CDR3 reads TGTGCCAGCAGCTTAGTCCCAGGTTGGAACTATGGCTACACCTTC. This gives the protein CASSLVPGWNYGYTF.

The chain couples TRBV5-1 to TRBJ2-5, with 15 positions matching TRBD2. J was trimmed by 2 bases and V by 7 bases; bases with no gene match: 6. The CDR3 is 16 residues long. Germline lookup yields CDR1 SGHRS and CDR2 YFSETQ. The CDR3 sequence is CASGTGTSGGQETQYF. The CDR3 DNA is TGCGCCAGCGGAACCGGGACTAGCGGGGGGCAAGAGACCCAGTACTTC.

V gene TRBV19 combines with J gene TRBJ1-3; possibly TRBD1 for D (6 bases). Trimming removed 6 bases from V and 0 bases from J, with 15 bases in between. Germline V CDR1 and CDR2: LNHDA, SQIVND (reference sequence). This CDR3 has 16 amino acids. The CDR3 DNA sequence: TGTGCCAGTAGCGAGATATACAGGGACTCTGGAAACACCATATATTTT. It encodes CASSEIYRDSGNTIYF.

The chain links TRBV10-1 to TRBJ1-6, with TRBD1 matching over 9 bases. V lost 8 bases, J lost 2 bases, and 4 bases stayed unmatched. The CDR3 sequence is 15 residues long. The germline V gene has CDR1 WNHNN and CDR2 SYGVQD (reference sequence). CDR3 DNA: TGCGCCAGCGAAACAGGGGGCCCCTATAATTCACCCCTCCACTTT. Amino acids: CASETGGPYNSPLHF.

The V call is TRBV5-1, the J call TRBJ1-4; TRBD1 is a possible D gene (6 bases). Germline-derived CDR1 and CDR2 are SGHRS and YFSETQ. The CDR3 consists of 14 residues. V lost 2 bases to trimming and J lost 5 bases, with 10 bases between them. The DNA for the CDR3 is TGCGCCAGCAGCTTCGGACAGACGAATGAAAAACTGTTTTTT. It specifies CASSFGQTNEKLFF.

The chain links TRBV5-1 to TRBJ2-1; 10 nucleotides line up with TRBD2. Trimming removed 0 bases from V and 3 bases from J; junction bases left unmatched: 3. CDR1 and CDR2 from the germline V gene are SGHRS and YFSETQ. The CDR3 totals 16 residues. The CDR3 nucleotides are TGCGCCAGCAGCTTGGTTTCTAGCGGGAGCTACAATGAGCAGTTCTTC. Encoded protein: CASSLVSSGSYNEQFF.

The J gene is TRBJ2-1, the V gene TRBV7-2; 7 bases agree with TRBD2. Looked up from germline, CDR1 is SGHTA and CDR2 is FQGNSA. The CDR3 runs to 15 residues. The V gene end was trimmed by 1 base and the J gene end by 3 bases; junction bases not matched to a gene: 3. This CDR3 reads CASSLGGGIYNEQFF. The CDR3 nucleotides are TGTGCCAGCAGCTTAGGGGGGGGGATCTACAATGAGCAGTTCTTC.

The V call is TRBV7-9, the J call TRBJ2-5; 8 bases agree with TRBD1. The CDR3 loop spans 14 amino acids. Germline V CDR1 and CDR2: SEHNR, FQNEAQ (reference sequence). J gave up 5 bases and V 5 bases, and 7 bases lay outside the gene matches. CDR3 sequence reads: CASSEAGGSETQYF. The DNA of the CDR3 is TGTGCCAGCAGCGAGGCAGGGGGCAGCGAGACCCAGTACTTC.

This chain links TRBV7-8 with TRBJ2-3, with TRBD2 matching over 12 bases. Germline assignment: CDR1 SGHVS and CDR2 FQNEAQ. The CDR3 loop spans 17 amino acids. With V trimmed by 5 bases and J by 5 bases, 11 bases remained unmatched. The CDR3 DNA reads as TGTGCCAGCAGCGTCCCCCGCGGACTAGCGGGGAAAGATACGCAGTATTTT. This translates into CASSVPRGLAGKDTQYF.

The gene calls are TRBV30 and TRBJ2-7; no definite D call. The V end was cut by 0 bases, the J end by 1 base, with 7 bases between. Per germline, CDR1 GTSNPN and CDR2 SVGIG (reference sequence). This CDR3 is 13 amino acids long. CDR3 protein: CAWSVHRSYEQYF. As DNA, the CDR3 is TGTGCCTGGAGTGTTCACAGATCCTACGAGCAGTACTTC.

This chain connects TRBV5-5 to TRBJ2-1; 9 bases are shared with TRBD1. CDR1 and CDR2 (germline): SGHKS, YYEKEE (reference sequence). The V gene end was trimmed by 0 bases and the J gene end by 7 bases; junction bases not matched to a gene: 2. The CDR3 runs 14 residues. The DNA of the CDR3 is TGTGCCAGCAGCTTGGAGGGGACAGGGAATGAGCAGTTCTTC. Its translation: CASSLEGTGNEQFF.

The chain has TRBV4-2 and TRBJ2-3; possibly TRBD2 for D (7 bases). V was clipped by 4 bases and J by 1 base, with 9 bases between them. CDR3 length: 14 residues. Germline CDR1 and CDR2: LGHNA and YNFKEQ. The CDR3, as DNA: TGTGCCAGCAGCCTAGGGGGGGGCACAGATACGCAGTATTTT. Protein product: CASSLGGGTDTQYF.

V is TRBV3-1 (or the pseudogene TRBV3-2) and J is TRBJ1-5; D remains ambiguous. The CDR3 covers 14 residues. V lost 0 bases and J 1 base, leaving 4 bases between the germline ends. The germline V gene encodes CDR1 LGHDT and CDR2 YNNKEL (reference sequence). In DNA, the CDR3 is TGTGCCAGCAGCCAAGACTTGAGCAATCAGCCCCAGCATTTT. This sequence encodes CASSQDLSNQPQHF.

V is TRBV5-4 and J is TRBJ2-3; D is uncertain. Per germline, CDR1 SGHNT and CDR2 YYREEE (reference sequence). The CDR3 has 15 residues. Deletions cut 4 bases from V and 0 bases from J, with 12 bases between. In nucleotides, the CDR3 is TGTGCCAGCAGCCACCGACGGAGCAGCACAGATACGCAGTATTTT. Encoded protein: CASSHRRSSTDTQYF.

CDR3 sequence reads: CASSESGDGYTF. CDR3 in DNA: TGCGCCAGCAGCGAATCCGGGGATGGCTACACCTTC. The V and J genes are TRBV5-1 and TRBJ1-2; no firm D call. V lost 4 bases to trimming and J lost 6 bases, with 10 bases between them. Per the germline V gene, CDR1 is SGHRS and CDR2 is YFSETQ. This CDR3 contains 12 residues.

This rearrangement joins TRBV7-9 to TRBJ1-3; tentatively, D is TRBD1 (5 bases). The length of the CDR3 is 16 residues. Trimming took 2 bases from V and 5 from J, leaving 16 bases between them. The germline V gene has CDR1 SEHNR and CDR2 FQNEAQ (reference sequence). The DNA for the CDR3 is TGTGCCAGCAGCTTAACGACAGATCCTTGGAGAAACACCATATATTTT. Amino acid sequence: CASSLTTDPWRNTIYF.

V gene TRBV7-6 combines with J gene TRBJ2-7, with D possibly TRBD2 on 6 matching bases. The germline CDR1 and CDR2 sequences are SGHVS and FNYEAQ. V was shortened by 2 bases and J by 3 bases, with 14 bases between the two germline ends. The CDR3 consists of 15 residues. The CDR3 DNA reads as TGTGCCAGCAGCTTAAAATCAGCTAGCGTCTACGAGCAGTACTTC. This sequence encodes CASSLKSASVYEQYF. The full variable domain, its missing parts supplied by reference TRBV7-6 and TRBJ2-7, is GAGVSQSPRYKVTKRGQDVALRCDPISGHVSLYWYRQALGQGPEFLTYFNYEAQQDKSGLPNDRFSAERPEGSISTLTIQRTEQRDSAMYRCASSLKSASVYEQYFGPGTRLTVT.

CDR3 in DNA: TGCGCCAGCAGCCCGTTAGGGGAGGGTCAGCCCCAGCATTTT. Residues: CASSPLGEGQPQHF. The chain employs TRBV5-1 and TRBJ1-5, with TRBD1 as a possible D gene (5 bases). Trimming pared 4 bases from V and 6 bases from J, leaving 14 bases between. This CDR3 comprises 14 residues. CDR1 is SGHRS and CDR2 is YFSETQ in the germline V gene.

The rearrangement links TRBV7-2 to TRBJ1-6; 7 bases fit TRBD1. The CDR3 spans 15 residues. Losses at the gene ends were 2 bases for V and 7 bases for J; bases not matched to a gene: 5. Per the germline V gene, CDR1 is SGHTA and CDR2 is FQGNSA. The CDR3 loop reads CASSLRGTANSPLHF. In nucleotides, the CDR3 is TGTGCCAGCAGCTTACGGGGGACAGCAAATTCACCCCTCCACTTT.

The chain employs TRBV5-1 and TRBJ2-7, with a tentative D call TRBD1 (5 bases). CDR1 is SGHRS, CDR2 YFSETQ, per germline. The CDR3 consists of 13 residues. V was shortened by 5 bases and J by 5 bases, with 14 bases between the two germline ends. Here the CDR3 DNA reads TGCGCCAGCAGTTCCGGCAGGGCTAACGAGCAGTACTTC. Translation: CASSSGRANEQYF. Based on the CDR3 plus reference TRBV5-1 and TRBJ2-7, the full variable domain is KAGVTQTPRYLIKTRGQQVTLSCSPISGHRSVSWYQQTPGQGLQFLFEYFSETQRNKGNFPGRFSGRQFSNSRSEMNVSTLELGDSALYLCASSSGRANEQYFGPGTRLTVT.

The chain employs TRBV6-6 and TRBJ1-6; D may be TRBD1 (5 bases). Deletions cut 6 bases from V and 6 bases from J, with 15 bases between. The length of the CDR3 is 15 residues. Germline V lookup: CDR1 MNHNY, CDR2 SVGAGI (reference sequence). CDR3 nucleotide sequence: TGTGCCAGCAGATGGGGGGAGGGGTCTAATTCACCCCTCCACTTT. It is translated as CASRWGEGSNSPLHF.